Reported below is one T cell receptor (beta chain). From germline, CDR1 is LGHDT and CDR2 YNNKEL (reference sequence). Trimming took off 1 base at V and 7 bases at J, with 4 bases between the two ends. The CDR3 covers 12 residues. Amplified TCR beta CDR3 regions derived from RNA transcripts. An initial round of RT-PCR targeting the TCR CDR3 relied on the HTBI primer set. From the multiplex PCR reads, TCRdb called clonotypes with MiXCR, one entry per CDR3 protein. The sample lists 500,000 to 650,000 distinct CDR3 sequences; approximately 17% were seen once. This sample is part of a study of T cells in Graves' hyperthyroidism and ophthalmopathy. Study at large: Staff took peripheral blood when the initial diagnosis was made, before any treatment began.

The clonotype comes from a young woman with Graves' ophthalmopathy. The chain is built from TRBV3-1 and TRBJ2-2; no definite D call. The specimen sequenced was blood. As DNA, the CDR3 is TGTGCCAGCAGCCAAGGCGTCGGGGAGCTGTTTTTT. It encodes CASSQGVGELFF.